The T cell receptor beta chain described here comes from a study of PD-1 blockade in classical Hodgkin lymphoma. A note on this clone: Its antigen is undetermined.

V lost 4 bases and J lost 2; bases outside the gene matches: 4. Germline V gene lookup returns CDR1 SGHNT and CDR2 YYREEE (reference sequence). The CDR3 totals 15 residues. Study observations and caveats: By C4D1, CD4+ diversity increased significantly, especially in complete responders. Healthy donors were reported to have higher baseline TCR diversity than newly diagnosed patients. Nothing has yet pinned down what causes the repertoire differences, possibly disease activity or prior therapy.

The protocol was immunoSEQ multiplex PCR, while the TCRdb copy is restricted to in-frame clones and leaves out a portion. The repertoire includes about 60,000 clones, 75% to 95% of them detected once, and 10% to 13% sits in the top ten. Time point given: cycle 4 day 1 (C4D1), after five to seven weeks of nivolumab. In every patient, relapse followed autologous stem cell transplantation, while exposure to brentuximab vedotin differed. When best responses were assessed, they were complete response, partial response or progressive disease. V usage is TRBV5-4 and J usage is TRBJ2-4; 9 bases match TRBD2. Sequenced here: peripheral blood mononuclear cells (PBMCs), sampled before the fourth cycle of nivolumab. This clonotype originated in a human donor with classical Hodgkin lymphoma. In DNA form, the CDR3 reads TGTGCCAGCAGCGCCCCTAGCGGGACCAAAAACATTCAGTACTTC. This sequence encodes CASSAPSGTKNIQYF.